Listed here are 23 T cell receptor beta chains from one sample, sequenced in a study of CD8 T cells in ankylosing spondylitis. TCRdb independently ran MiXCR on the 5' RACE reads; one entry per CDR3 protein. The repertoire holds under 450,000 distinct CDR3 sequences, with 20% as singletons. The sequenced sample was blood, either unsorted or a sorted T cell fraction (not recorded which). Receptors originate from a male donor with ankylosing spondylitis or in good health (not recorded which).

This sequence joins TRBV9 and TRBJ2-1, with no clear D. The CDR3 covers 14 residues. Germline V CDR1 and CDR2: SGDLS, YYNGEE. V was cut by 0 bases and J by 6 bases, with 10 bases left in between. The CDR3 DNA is TGTGCCAGCAGCGTAGGGTACGGTGCCAATGAGCAGTTCTTC. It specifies CASSVGYGANEQFF.

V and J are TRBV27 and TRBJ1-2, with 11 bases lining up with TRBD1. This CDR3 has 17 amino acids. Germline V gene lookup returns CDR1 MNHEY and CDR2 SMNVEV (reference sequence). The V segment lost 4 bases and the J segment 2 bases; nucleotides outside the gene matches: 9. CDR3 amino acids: CASSSFSRTGGNYGYTF. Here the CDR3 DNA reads TGTGCCAGCAGTTCGTTCAGTCGGACAGGGGGCAACTATGGCTACACCTTC.

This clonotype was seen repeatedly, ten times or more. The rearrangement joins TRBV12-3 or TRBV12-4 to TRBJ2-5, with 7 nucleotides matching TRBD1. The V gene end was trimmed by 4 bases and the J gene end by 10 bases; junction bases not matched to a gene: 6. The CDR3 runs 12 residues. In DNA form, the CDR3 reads TGTGCCAGCAGTTCTTCCCCAGGGGGCCAGTACTTC. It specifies CASSSSPGGQYF.

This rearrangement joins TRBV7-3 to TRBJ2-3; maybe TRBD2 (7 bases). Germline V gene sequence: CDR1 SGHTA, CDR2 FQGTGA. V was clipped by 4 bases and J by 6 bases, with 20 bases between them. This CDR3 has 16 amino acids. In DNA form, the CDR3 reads TGTGCCAGCAGCTCCACGTTGGGGGGGGCCCTGGATACGCAGTATTTT. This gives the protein CASSSTLGGALDTQYF.

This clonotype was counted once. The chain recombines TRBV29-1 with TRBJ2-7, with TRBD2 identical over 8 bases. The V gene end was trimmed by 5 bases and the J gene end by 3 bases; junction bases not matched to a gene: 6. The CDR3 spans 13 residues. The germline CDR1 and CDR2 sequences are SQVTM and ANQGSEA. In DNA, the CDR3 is TGCAGCGTTATCGGGGGGGGGCGCTACGAGCAGTACTTC. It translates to CSVIGGGRYEQYF.

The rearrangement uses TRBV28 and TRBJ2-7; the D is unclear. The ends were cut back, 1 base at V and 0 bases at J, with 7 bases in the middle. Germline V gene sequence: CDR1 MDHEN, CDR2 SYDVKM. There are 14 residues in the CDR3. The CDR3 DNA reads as TGTGCCAGCAGTTTATCTGGGGTCTCCTACGAGCAGTACTTC. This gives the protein CASSLSGVSYEQYF. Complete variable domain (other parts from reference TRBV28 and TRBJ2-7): DVKVTQSSRYLVKRTGEKVFLECVQDMDHENMFWYRQDPGLGLRLIYFSYDVKMKEKGDIPEGYSVSREKKERFSLILESASTNQTSMYLCASSLSGVSYEQYFGPGTRLTVT.

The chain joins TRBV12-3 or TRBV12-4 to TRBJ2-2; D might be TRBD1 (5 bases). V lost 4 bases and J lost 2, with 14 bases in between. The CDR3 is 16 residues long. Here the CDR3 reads CASSYVQGRNTGELFF. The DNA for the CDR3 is TGTGCCAGCAGTTATGTCCAGGGCCGAAACACCGGGGAGCTGTTTTTT.

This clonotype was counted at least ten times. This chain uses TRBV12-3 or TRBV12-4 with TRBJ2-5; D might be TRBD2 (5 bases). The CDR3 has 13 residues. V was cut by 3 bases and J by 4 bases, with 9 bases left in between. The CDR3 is CASSFYGGETQYF. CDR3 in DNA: TGTGCCAGCAGTTTTTATGGAGGAGAGACCCAGTACTTC.

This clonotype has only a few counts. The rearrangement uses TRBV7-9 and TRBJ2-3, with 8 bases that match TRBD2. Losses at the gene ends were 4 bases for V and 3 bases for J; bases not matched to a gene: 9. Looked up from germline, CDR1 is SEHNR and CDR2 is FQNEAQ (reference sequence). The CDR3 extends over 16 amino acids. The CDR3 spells CASSSSAGGETDTQYF. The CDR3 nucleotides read TGTGCCAGCAGCTCCTCCGCGGGGGGTGAGACAGATACGCAGTATTTT.

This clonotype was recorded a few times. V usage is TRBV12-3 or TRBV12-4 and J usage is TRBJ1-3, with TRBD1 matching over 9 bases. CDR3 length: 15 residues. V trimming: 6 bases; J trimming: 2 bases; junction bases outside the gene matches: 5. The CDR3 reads CASSLRTGAGNTIYF. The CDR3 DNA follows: TGTGCCAGCAGCCTGCGGACAGGGGCTGGAAACACCATATATTTT.

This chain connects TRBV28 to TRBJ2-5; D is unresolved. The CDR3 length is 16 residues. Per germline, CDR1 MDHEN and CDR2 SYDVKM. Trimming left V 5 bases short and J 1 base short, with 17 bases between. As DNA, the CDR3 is TGTGCCAGCAGTACACGCCACGGCACCACCCAAGAGACCCAGTACTTC. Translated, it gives CASSTRHGTTQETQYF.

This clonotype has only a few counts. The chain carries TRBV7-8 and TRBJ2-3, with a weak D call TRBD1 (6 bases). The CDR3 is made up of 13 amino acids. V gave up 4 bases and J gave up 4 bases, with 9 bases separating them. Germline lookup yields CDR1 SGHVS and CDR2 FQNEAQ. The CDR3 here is CASSSGDADTQYF. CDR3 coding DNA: TGTGCCAGCAGCTCAGGGGATGCAGATACGCAGTATTTT.

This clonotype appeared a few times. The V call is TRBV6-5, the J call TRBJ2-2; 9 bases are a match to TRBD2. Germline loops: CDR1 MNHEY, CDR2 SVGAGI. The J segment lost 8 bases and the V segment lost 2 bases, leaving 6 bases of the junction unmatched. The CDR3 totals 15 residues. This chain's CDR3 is CASSYVPGLAGELFF. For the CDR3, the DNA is TGTGCCAGCAGTTACGTTCCGGGACTAGCTGGGGAGCTGTTTTTT.

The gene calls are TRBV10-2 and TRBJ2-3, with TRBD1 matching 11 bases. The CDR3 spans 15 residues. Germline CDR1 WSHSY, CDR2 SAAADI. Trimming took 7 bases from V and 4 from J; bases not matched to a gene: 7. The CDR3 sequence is CASKRTGGMADTQYF. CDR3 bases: TGCGCCAGCAAGAGGACAGGGGGCATGGCAGATACGCAGTATTTT.

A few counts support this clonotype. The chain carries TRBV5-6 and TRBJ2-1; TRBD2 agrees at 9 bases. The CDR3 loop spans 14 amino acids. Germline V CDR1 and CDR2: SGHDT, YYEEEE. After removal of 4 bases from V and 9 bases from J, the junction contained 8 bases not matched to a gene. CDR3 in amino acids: CASSPVAGAGEQFF. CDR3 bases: TGTGCCAGCAGCCCCGTAGCGGGGGCGGGTGAGCAGTTCTTC. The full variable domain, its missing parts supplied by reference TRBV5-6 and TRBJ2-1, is DAGVTQSPTHLIKTRGQQVTLRCSPKSGHDTVSWYQQALGQGPQFIFQYYEEEERQRGNFPDRFSGHQFPNYSSELNVNALLLGDSALYLCASSPVAGAGEQFFGPGTRLTVL.

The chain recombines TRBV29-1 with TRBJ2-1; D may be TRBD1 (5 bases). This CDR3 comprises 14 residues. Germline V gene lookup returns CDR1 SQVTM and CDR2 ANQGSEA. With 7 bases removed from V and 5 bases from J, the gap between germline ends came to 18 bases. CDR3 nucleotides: TGCAGCGCATTTGGGGCGCACGGAAACAATGAGCAGTTCTTC. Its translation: CSAFGAHGNNEQFF.

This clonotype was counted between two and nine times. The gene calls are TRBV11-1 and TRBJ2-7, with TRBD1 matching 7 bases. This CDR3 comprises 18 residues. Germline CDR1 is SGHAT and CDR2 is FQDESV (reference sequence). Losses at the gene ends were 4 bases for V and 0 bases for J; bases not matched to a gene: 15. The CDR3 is CASSSSQIRDSFSYEQYF. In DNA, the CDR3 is TGTGCCAGCAGCTCCTCACAAATCCGGGACAGCTTCTCCTACGAGCAGTACTTC.

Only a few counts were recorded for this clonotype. The CDR3 coding sequence is TGTGCCAGCAGCTTAATGGACAGGGGTAGCAATTCACCCCTCCACTTT. Its protein product is CASSLMDRGSNSPLHF. The rearrangement uses TRBV7-3 and TRBJ1-6, with 9 bases identical to TRBD1. CDR1 is SGHTA, CDR2 FQGTGA, per germline. The CDR3 spans 16 residues. J gave up 7 bases and V 1 base, and 5 bases lay outside the gene matches.

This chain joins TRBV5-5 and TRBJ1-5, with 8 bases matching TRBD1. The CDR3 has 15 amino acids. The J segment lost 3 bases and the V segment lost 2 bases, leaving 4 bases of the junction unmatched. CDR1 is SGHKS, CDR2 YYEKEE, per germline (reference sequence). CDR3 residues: CASSFGQGPNQPQHF. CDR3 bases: TGTGCCAGCAGCTTCGGACAGGGTCCCAATCAGCCCCAGCATTTT.

The CDR3: CSVGTERDYYEQYF. CDR3 in DNA: TGCAGCGTGGGGACGGAAAGGGACTACTACGAGCAGTACTTC. The J gene is TRBJ2-7, the V gene TRBV29-1; 7 nucleotides agree with TRBD2. The CDR3 sequence is 14 residues long. CDR1 is SQVTM and CDR2 is ANQGSEA in the germline V gene. The ends lost 6 bases at V and 3 bases at J; junction bases unmatched: 11.

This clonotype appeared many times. CDR3 loop: CASSQDNRATDTQYF. Written as DNA, the CDR3 is TGTGCCAGCAGCCAAGATAACCGCGCCACAGATACGCAGTATTTT. The J gene is TRBJ2-3, the V gene TRBV3-1; D is unclear. The CDR3 has 15 residues. Germline V gives CDR1 LGHDT, CDR2 YNNKEL (reference sequence). The germline V and J ends were trimmed by 0 bases and 2 bases, with 9 bases remaining between them.

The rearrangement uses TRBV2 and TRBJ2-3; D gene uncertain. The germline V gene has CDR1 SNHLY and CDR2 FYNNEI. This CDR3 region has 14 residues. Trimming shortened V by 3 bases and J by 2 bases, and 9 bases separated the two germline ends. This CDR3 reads CASSELQATDTQYF. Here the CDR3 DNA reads TGTGCCAGCAGTGAGTTGCAGGCCACAGATACGCAGTATTTT.

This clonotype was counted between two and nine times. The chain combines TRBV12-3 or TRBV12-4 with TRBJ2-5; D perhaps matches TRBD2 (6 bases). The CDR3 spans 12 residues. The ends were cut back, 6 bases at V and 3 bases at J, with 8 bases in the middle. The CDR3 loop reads CASRGEEETQYF. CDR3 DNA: TGTGCCAGCAGGGGGGAGGAAGAGACCCAGTACTTC.